What follows describes a single T cell receptor beta chain. The specificity of this receptor is unknown. No base qualities exist here, and no much larger clone lies one base off it. The library relied on 5' RACE. For sequencing, a NextSeq 500 was employed. To correct for sequencing error and PCR bias, the TCR library protocol tagged individual cDNA molecules with unique molecular identifiers. TCR alpha and beta chains were both sequenced, and the abundances of alpha and beta sequences in each sample were closely correlated with each other. As for the authors' bioinformatics: Decombinator V4 was used to perform V gene, J gene and CDR3 annotation of TCR sequences. TCRs were defined as expanded if a significant change between any two time points was detected under a Poisson model with p below 0.0001. Abundances of TCRs were expressed as counts per million after normalisation to the total number of TCRs sequenced in each sample. VDJdb, accessed 1 November 2021, was searched for CMV, EBV and SARS-CoV-2 annotated TCRs, excluding TCRs annotated for multiple antigens. The public reads were quality trimmed at Q25 with fastp and then assembled into clones with MiXCR by TCRdb, keeping productive beta chains. Records with the same CDR3 protein are collapsed into one entry carrying the most frequent genes and DNA. The V and J calls here are based on TCRdb, not the publication. Here the sample has about 44,000 distinct CDR3 sequences; under 30% occur a single time. Approximately 4.5% of the sample is taken by the ten largest.

These data are taken from a study of early T cells in non-severe SARS-CoV-2 infection (dated by TCRdb to about 2021). About the investigation overall: Because TCR sequencing relied on bulk RNA taken from unsorted whole blood, pairing of alpha and beta chains was not possible. What the work shows at the level of the full study, not this receptor alone: Matching against VDJdb was skewed toward anti-spike CD8 responses, likely underestimated virus-specific expansions, and missed private and CD4 specificities.

The study was a case-control design nested within a healthcare worker cohort in London, UK, with weekly nasopharyngeal swab PCR tests and blood sampling. Healthcare workers were enrolled in the week of the UK lockdown, from 23 to 31 March 2020, and were followed every week for up to roughly 15 weeks. This material consisted of whole blood, taken at baseline. The sequence derives from an adult who was a healthcare worker with PCR-confirmed SARS-CoV-2 infection or an uninfected control (not recorded which).

The DNA sequence is as follows: TGCGCCAGCAGCCGTGGGGAAAATTACAATGAGCAGTTCTTC. It encodes CASSRGENYNEQFF. The chain couples TRBV5-1 to TRBJ2-1, with the D segment identity uncertain. Trimming at the junction amounts to 4 bases on V and 4 bases on J, and the germline ends lie 12 bases apart. The CDR3, from cysteine to phenylalanine, totals 14 residues. Kept here is only the CDR3 DNA, which spans 42 bases and is read in frame from base 1. For CDR1 and CDR2, the germline V gene lists SGHRS and YFSETQ.